This paragraph reports one T cell receptor beta chain. These data belong to a study of PD-L1 blockade in urothelial cancer. Study in general: When patients started atezolizumab in the mid-2010s, it was given at 1,200 mg intravenously every 3 weeks. A median blood sample held around 150,000 T cells and approximately 80,000 unique TCRs. Analyses used blood from 3 weeks (second dose) and 6 weeks after treatment start.

Produced via immunoSEQ multiplex PCR; TCRdb's table is partial and in-frame only. The sample holds about 91,000 clones; 75% to 90% are singletons and the top ten take under 8.5%. The time point was: peripheral blood 6 weeks after treatment start. Diagnoses among patients were locally advanced or metastatic urothelial carcinoma. Germline V gives CDR1 LNHNV, CDR2 YYDKDF (reference sequence). The CDR3 is 16 amino acids. The germline V and J ends were trimmed by 7 bases and 3 bases, with 19 bases remaining between them. The TCR originated in a man between 65 and 79 years old with urothelial cancer. The source material was PBMCs, sampled around atezolizumab (anti-PD-L1) treatment. The rearrangement links TRBV15 to TRBJ2-1, with TRBD1 as a possible D gene (5 bases). CDR3 region: CATTKGAGSLYNEQFF. CDR3 sequence (DNA): TGTGCCACCACCAAAGGGGCAGGGTCCCTCTACAATGAGCAGTTCTTC.